A single sample gave rise to the 15 T cell receptor beta chains below, sequenced in a study of blood T cell repertoires in COVID-19. Clones were sequenced by immunoSEQ multiplex PCR, and TCRdb holds only the in-frame ones, with some missing. Found here are 190,000 or so clones, roughly nine tenths of them singletons; the top ten hold 0.75% to 0.9%. Sequenced: peripheral blood. Receptors were obtained from a woman in her 70s with acute or convalescent COVID-19.

The rearrangement uses TRBV5-4 and TRBJ2-7; 7 nucleotides agree with TRBD1. This CDR3 region has 14 residues. Germline V gives CDR1 SGHNT, CDR2 YYREEE (reference sequence). The trim removed 3 bases at V and 3 bases at J, leaving 6 bases unmatched. The chain's CDR3 is CASSSPGQNYEQYF. The CDR3 DNA follows: TGTGCCAGCAGCTCGCCGGGACAGAACTACGAGCAGTACTTC.

In DNA form, the CDR3 reads TGTGCCAGCAGCCTTGCAGGGTGGAATGAGCAGTTCTTC. This encodes CASSLAGWNEQFF. J is TRBJ2-1 and V is TRBV3-1 (or the pseudogene TRBV3-2); D might be TRBD1 (5 bases). This CDR3 comprises 13 residues. Trimming cost V 4 bases and J 7 bases, with 11 bases left between them. Germline CDR1 and CDR2: LGHDT and YNNKEL (reference sequence).

This clone was found a few times. The chain couples TRBV4-1 to TRBJ1-2; 9 nucleotides line up with TRBD1. Germline V lookup: CDR1 MGHRA, CDR2 YSYEKL. This CDR3 contains 12 residues. V lost 3 bases to trimming and J lost 8 bases; unmatched junction nucleotides: 1. The CDR3 coding sequence is TGCGCCAGCAGCCAGACAGGGGGGGGCTACACCTTC. Translated: CASSQTGGGYTF.

The rearrangement links TRBV29-1 to TRBJ2-5; no clear D. The ends were cut back, 5 bases at V and 5 bases at J, with 9 bases in the middle. The CDR3 length is 11 residues. Germline CDR1 and CDR2: SQVTM and ANQGSEA. The chain's CDR3 is CSVLIGETQYF. In nucleotides, the CDR3 is TGCAGCGTTCTCATCGGGGAGACCCAGTACTTC.

This sequence joins TRBV20-1 and TRBJ2-1, with D tentatively TRBD1 (5 bases). Trimming removed 3 bases from V and 6 bases from J, with 24 bases in between. This CDR3 has 17 amino acids. Germline values: CDR1 DFQATT, CDR2 SNEGSKA (reference sequence). The CDR3 DNA follows: TGCAGTGCTAGTGATAATGGACATCGAAGGTTCAGCAATGAGCAGTTCTTC. Translation: CSASDNGHRRFSNEQFF.

This sequence joins TRBV18 and TRBJ1-2, with 7 bases identical to TRBD1. Germline CDR1 and CDR2: KGHSH and LQKENI. J lost 1 base, V lost 3 bases, and 5 bases had no gene match. The CDR3 contains 15 residues. CDR3 DNA: TGTGCCAGCTCACCGGAGACAGGGAATAACTATGGCTACACCTTC. It encodes CASSPETGNNYGYTF.

V usage is TRBV24-1 and J usage is TRBJ2-1, with TRBD2 as a possible D gene (6 bases). The CDR3 spans 13 residues. Trimming pared 8 bases from V and 4 bases from J, leaving 11 bases between. CDR1 KGHDR and CDR2 SFDVKD come from the germline V gene. DNA of the CDR3: TGTGCCACCATGGGGACTCCTTACAATGAGCAGTTCTTC. It yields the protein CATMGTPYNEQFF.

This clone was seen only once. J is TRBJ2-2 and V is TRBV7-8; D ambiguous. Germline V gene sequence: CDR1 SGHVS, CDR2 FQNEAQ. The CDR3 has 16 residues. V was trimmed by 1 base and J by 5 bases, leaving 14 bases between them. CDR3 region: CASSLEPTAPTGELFF. CDR3 DNA sequence: TGTGCCAGCAGCTTAGAACCCACTGCCCCTACCGGGGAGCTGTTTTTT.

This chain links TRBV10-1 with TRBJ2-3, with D tentatively TRBD2 (5 bases). Germline V gene data show CDR1 as WNHNN and CDR2 as SYGVQD (reference sequence). V lost 4 bases, J lost 4 bases, and 12 bases lay in between. The CDR3 runs to 14 residues. CDR3 coding DNA: TGCGCCAGCAGTGGTACCGGGAAGGCAGATACGCAGTATTTT. Amino acid sequence: CASSGTGKADTQYF.

The chain has TRBV7-6 and TRBJ1-6; tentative D call: TRBD1 (6 bases). Looked up from germline, CDR1 is SGHVS and CDR2 is FNYEAQ. The V end lost 0 bases, the J end lost 9 bases, and 21 bases lay between the germline ends. The CDR3 covers 18 residues. The chain's CDR3 is CASSLAARPGHGGSPLHF. The CDR3 bases are TGTGCCAGCAGCTTAGCAGCCCGACCGGGACATGGAGGTTCACCCCTCCACTTT. The entire variable domain, with the rest obtained from reference TRBV7-6 and TRBJ1-6, is as follows: GAGVSQSPRYKVTKRGQDVALRCDPISGHVSLYWYRQALGQGPEFLTYFNYEAQQDKSGLPNDRFSAERPEGSISTLTIQRTEQRDSAMYRCASSLAARPGHGGSPLHFGNGTRLTVT.

V usage is TRBV7-8 and J usage is TRBJ2-5; TRBD2 is a possible D gene (5 bases). The germline V gene has CDR1 SGHVS and CDR2 FQNEAQ. Trimming removed 7 bases at V and 4 bases at J, with 10 bases between. The CDR3 extends over 12 amino acids. This chain's CDR3 is CASMPGRETQYF. Written as DNA, the CDR3 is TGTGCCAGCATGCCGGGAAGAGAGACCCAGTACTTC. Combining the CDR3 with reference TRBV7-8 and TRBJ2-5 gives the whole variable domain GAGVSQSPRYKVAKRGQDVALRCDPISGHVSLFWYQQALGQGPEFLTYFQNEAQLDKSGLPSDRFFAERPEGSVSTLKIQRTQQEDSAVYLCASMPGRETQYFGPGTRLLVL.

CDR3 sequence (DNA): TGTGCCAGCAGCCTTAGGGGGCAGGGAGTGGAAAAACTGTTTTTT. Its translation: CASSLRGQGVEKLFF. The rearrangement links TRBV3-1 (or the pseudogene TRBV3-2) to TRBJ1-4; 7 bases fit TRBD1. The CDR3 is 15 amino acids. Per germline, CDR1 LGHDT and CDR2 YNNKEL (reference sequence). V lost 4 bases, J lost 8 bases, and 10 bases stayed unmatched.

The genes are TRBV3-1 (or the pseudogene TRBV3-2) and TRBJ2-5; D might be TRBD2 (6 bases). The germline V and J ends were trimmed by 0 bases and 1 base, with 9 bases remaining between them. Germline V CDR1 and CDR2: LGHDT, YNNKEL (reference sequence). The CDR3 contains 15 residues. CDR3 nucleotides: TGTGCCAGCAGCCAAGATTGGCGGGGCCAAGAGACCCAGTACTTC. Protein product: CASSQDWRGQETQYF.

The chain uses TRBV7-2 and TRBJ1-3; D is ambiguous. V was clipped by 2 bases and J by 2 bases, with 16 bases between them. The CDR3 has 17 amino acids. Germline CDR1 is SGHTA and CDR2 is FQGNSA. This CDR3 reads CASSLLPPSSAGNTIYF. Here the CDR3 DNA reads TGTGCCAGCAGCTTACTACCCCCCTCCTCGGCTGGAAACACCATATATTTT.

The gene calls are TRBV3-1 (or the pseudogene TRBV3-2) and TRBJ2-5; D is perhaps TRBD2 (6 bases). CDR1 and CDR2 from the germline V gene are LGHDT and YNNKEL (reference sequence). The CDR3 is made up of 15 amino acids. The germline V and J ends were trimmed by 0 bases and 7 bases, with 15 bases remaining between them. For the CDR3, the DNA is TGTGCCAGCAGCCAAGATGCGGCGGGGAGGCGGACCCAGTACTTC. Its protein product is CASSQDAAGRRTQYF.